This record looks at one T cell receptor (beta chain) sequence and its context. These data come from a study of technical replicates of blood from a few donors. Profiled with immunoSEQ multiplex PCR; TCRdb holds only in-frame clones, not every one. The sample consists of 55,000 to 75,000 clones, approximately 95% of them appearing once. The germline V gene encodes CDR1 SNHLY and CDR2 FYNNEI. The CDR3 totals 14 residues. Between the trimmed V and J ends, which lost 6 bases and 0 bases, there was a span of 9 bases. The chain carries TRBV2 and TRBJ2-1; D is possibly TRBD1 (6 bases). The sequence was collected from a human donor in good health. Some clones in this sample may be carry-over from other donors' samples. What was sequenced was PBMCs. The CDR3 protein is CASRDSFSYNEQFF. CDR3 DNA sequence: TGTGCCAGCAGGGACAGTTTCTCCTACAATGAGCAGTTCTTC.